This T cell receptor (beta chain) was recorded in a study of cytomegalovirus exposure and HLA in healthy donors. At the level of the study: Out of about 190 million T cells, an earlier analysis found some 120 million unique TCR beta sequences in total. Findings of the study overall: Within an earlier analysis, most TCR beta V segments proved productive either about 87% or about 30% of the time.

Use of 60 Vbeta and 13 Jbeta primers characterized the PCR. Repertoires were generated with immunoSEQ multiplex PCR, while TCRdb's copy carries only in-frame clones and drops some. The repertoire consists of 80,000 to 100,000 clones, with 65% to 75% occurring once and the leading ten covering 20% to 25%. This CDR3 region has 14 residues. Germline lookup yields CDR1 SGHRS and CDR2 YFSETQ. V lost 2 bases to trimming and J lost 4 bases, with 12 bases between them. Points on this clone: The antigen is unknown.

The chain couples TRBV5-1 to TRBJ1-1; TRBD1 might be the D (6 bases). Sequencing was performed on PBMCs. This TCR derives from a man aged 30 to 45 in good health and CMV-seropositive. CDR3 amino acids: CASSFSGEGTEAFF. DNA of the CDR3: TGCGCCAGCAGCTTCTCAGGGGAGGGCACTGAAGCTTTCTTT. Full variable domain (rest looked up from reference TRBV5-1 and TRBJ1-1): KAGVTQTPRYLIKTRGQQVTLSCSPISGHRSVSWYQQTPGQGLQFLFEYFSETQRNKGNFPGRFSGRQFSNSRSEMNVSTLELGDSALYLCASSFSGEGTEAFFGQGTRLTVV.